This T cell receptor (beta chain) was recorded in a study of cytomegalovirus exposure and HLA in healthy donors. PCR employed 60 Vbeta and 13 Jbeta primers. The table came from immunoSEQ multiplex PCR; TCRdb's copy has only in-frame clones and leaves some out. Recorded for this sample: under 200,000 clones. A word on this clone: Germline and junction disagree at one end, which may indicate a read error.

The CDR3 has 14 amino acids. Germline V gene data show CDR1 as SGHRS and CDR2 as YFSETQ. The source of this sequence is a young man in good health and CMV-seronegative. What was sequenced was PBMCs. This rearrangement joins TRBV5-1 to TRBJ1-1; possibly TRBD1 for D (5 bases). For the CDR3, the DNA is TGCGCCAGCAGCCCACAGGACCCGAACACTGAAGCTTCCTTT. Its translation: CASSPQDPNTEASF.